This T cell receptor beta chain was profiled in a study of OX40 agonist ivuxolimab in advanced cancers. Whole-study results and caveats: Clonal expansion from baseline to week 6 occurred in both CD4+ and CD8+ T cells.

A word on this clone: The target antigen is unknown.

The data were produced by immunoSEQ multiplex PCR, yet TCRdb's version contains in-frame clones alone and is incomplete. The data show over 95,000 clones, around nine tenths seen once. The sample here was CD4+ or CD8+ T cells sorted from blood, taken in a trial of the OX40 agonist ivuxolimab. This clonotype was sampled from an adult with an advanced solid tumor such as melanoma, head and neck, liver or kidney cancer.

CDR3 residues: CASSVGGTGNEKLFF. CDR3 bases: TGTGCCAGCAGCGTAGGGGGGACAGGGAATGAAAAACTGTTTTTT. The V gene is TRBV9, the J gene TRBJ1-4; 9 bases agree with TRBD1. Unmatched junction bases numbered 2, after V lost 0 bases and J lost 5 bases. Germline V gene lookup returns CDR1 SGDLS and CDR2 YYNGEE. This CDR3 has 15 amino acids.